This T cell receptor (beta chain) emerged from a study of cytomegalovirus exposure and HLA in healthy donors. Background on the study: As an earlier analysis found, around 170 million T cells yielded around 110 million unique TCR beta sequences.

The CDR3 covers 16 residues. Germline values: CDR1 SNHLY, CDR2 FYNNEI. The V gene end was trimmed by 4 bases and the J gene end by 1 base; junction bases not matched to a gene: 8. Study findings and constraints: A later look showed TCR association rates differing by HLA locus, highest for DRB1 and lowest for HLA-C. Some TCR beta chains (164 of them) were listed as cytomegalovirus-associated.

Amplification used 60 Vbeta primers and 13 Jbeta primers. This table comes from immunoSEQ multiplex PCR, and its TCRdb copy is limited to in-frame clones, with some not included. The sample carries 150,000 to 200,000 clones, around 83% recorded once. This clone was detected only a few times. Its antigen remains unidentified. This clonotype was obtained from a man younger than 35 in good health and CMV-seropositive. The sequencing sample was made of PBMCs. The chain joins TRBV2 to TRBJ2-7, with 9 bases aligning to TRBD1. CDR3 in DNA: TGTGCCAGCAGTGTTGGTCCGGGACAGGGTTCCTACGAGCAGTACTTC. As protein: CASSVGPGQGSYEQYF.